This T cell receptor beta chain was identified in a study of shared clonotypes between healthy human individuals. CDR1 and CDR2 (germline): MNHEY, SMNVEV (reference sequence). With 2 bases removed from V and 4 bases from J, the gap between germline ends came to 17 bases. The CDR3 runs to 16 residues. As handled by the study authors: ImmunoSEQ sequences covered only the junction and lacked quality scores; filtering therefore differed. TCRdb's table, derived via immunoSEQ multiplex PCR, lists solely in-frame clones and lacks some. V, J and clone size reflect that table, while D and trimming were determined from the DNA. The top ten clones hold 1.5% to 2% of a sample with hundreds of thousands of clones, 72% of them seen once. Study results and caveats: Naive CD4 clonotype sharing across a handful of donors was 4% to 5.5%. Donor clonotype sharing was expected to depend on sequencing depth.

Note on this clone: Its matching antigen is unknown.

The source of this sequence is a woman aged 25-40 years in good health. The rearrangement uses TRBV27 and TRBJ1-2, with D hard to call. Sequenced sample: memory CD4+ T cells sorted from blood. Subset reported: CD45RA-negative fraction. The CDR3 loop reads CASSLKPRPDVYGYTF. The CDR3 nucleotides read TGTGCCAGCAGTTTAAAACCCCGGCCCGACGTCTATGGCTACACCTTC.